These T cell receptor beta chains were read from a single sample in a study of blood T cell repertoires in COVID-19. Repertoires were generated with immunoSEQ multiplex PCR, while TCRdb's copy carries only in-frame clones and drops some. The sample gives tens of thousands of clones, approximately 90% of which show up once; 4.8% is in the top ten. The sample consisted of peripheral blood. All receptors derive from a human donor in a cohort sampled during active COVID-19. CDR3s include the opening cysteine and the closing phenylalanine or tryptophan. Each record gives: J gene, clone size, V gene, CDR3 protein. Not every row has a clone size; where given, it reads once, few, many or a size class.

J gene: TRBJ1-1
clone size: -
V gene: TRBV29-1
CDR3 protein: CSVEGIEAFF

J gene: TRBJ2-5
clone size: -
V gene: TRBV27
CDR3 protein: CASSLNRVGARETQYF

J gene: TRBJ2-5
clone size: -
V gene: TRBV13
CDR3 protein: CASSTRLTGGETQYF

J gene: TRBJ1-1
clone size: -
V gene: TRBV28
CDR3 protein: CASSLFPKTDRVSTEAFF

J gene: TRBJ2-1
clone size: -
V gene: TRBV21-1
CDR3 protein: CASTPRGGTGSWNEQFF

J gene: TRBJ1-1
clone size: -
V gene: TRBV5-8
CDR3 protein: CASSLDPAPRGTEAFF

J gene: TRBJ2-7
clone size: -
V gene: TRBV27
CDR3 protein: CASSLTGVREQYF

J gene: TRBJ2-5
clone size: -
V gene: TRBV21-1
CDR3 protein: CASSKGRQGAETQYF

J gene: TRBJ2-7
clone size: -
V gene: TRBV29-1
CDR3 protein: CSVEDWSRSGKGTYEQYF

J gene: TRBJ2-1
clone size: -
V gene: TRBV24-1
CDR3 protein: CATEPGTSVNNEQFF

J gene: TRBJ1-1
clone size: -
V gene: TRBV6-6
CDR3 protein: CATRDGAAGDTEAFF

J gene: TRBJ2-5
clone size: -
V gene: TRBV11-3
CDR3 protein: CASSSLEAGGETQYF

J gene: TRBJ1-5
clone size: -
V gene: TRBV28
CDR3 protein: CASSSGQISNQPQHF

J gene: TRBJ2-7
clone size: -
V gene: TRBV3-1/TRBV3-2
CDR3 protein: CASSQGRGSYEQYF

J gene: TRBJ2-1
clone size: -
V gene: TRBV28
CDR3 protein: CASSYGREQFF

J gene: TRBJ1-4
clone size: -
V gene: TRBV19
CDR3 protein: CASRDGTAFATNEKLFF

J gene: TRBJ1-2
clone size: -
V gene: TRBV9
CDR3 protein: CASSSRGDSLWGYTF

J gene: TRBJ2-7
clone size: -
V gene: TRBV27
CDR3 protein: CASSLMFGVYEQYF

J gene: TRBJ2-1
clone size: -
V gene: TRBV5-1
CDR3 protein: CASNSGGLATSYNEQFF

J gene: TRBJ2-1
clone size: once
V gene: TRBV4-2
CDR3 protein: CAHKTPNLGQEQFF

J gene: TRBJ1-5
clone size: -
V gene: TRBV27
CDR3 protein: CASSIGTGGQPQHF

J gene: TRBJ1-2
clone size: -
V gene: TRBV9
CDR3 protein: CASSVQGKGYTF

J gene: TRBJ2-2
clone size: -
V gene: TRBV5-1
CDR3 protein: CASRPPGTGELFF

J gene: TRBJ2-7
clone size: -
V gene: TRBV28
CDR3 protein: CASSLGLAGLYEQYF

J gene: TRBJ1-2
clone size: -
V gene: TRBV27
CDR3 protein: CASSSRSGYGYTF

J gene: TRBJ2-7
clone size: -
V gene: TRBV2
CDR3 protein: CASSGGRWVSYEQYF

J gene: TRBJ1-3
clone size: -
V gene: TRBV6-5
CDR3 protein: CASLRPTGSGNTIYF

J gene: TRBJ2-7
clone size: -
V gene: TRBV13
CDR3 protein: CASSPRTGTTYEQYF

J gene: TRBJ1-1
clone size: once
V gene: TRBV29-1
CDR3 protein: CSVELYGTANTEAFF

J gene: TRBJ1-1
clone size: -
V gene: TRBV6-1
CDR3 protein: CASSDQGAMNTEAFF

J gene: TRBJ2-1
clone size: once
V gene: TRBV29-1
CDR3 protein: CSVPGRGISSSYNEQFF

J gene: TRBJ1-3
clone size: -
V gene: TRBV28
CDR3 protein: CASSLGDRYADTIYF

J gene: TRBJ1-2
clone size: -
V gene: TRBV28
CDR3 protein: CASSFRTGVYGYTF